The source of this T cell receptor (beta chain) is a study of T-cell reconstitution after alpha-beta-depleted transplantation in children. Study outcomes and limitations: A year post-transplant, T-cell counts and diversity derived mostly from newly produced T cells. High day-60 TCRbeta diversity in some patients came from surviving recipient T cells and thymic progenitors. Reports say that about two months after transplant, the alpha-beta T cells came out of several hundred graft clones that had expanded.

The CDR3 runs 15 residues. Trimming took 5 bases from V and 6 from J; bases not matched to a gene: 7. Germline lookup yields CDR1 SGHTA and CDR2 FQGNSA. The authors prepared the TCRbeta library with unique molecular identifiers. TCRdb fed the PCR reads into MiXCR, producing one record per CDR3 protein. The repertoire holds some 460,000 distinct CDR3 sequences, with about a sixth as singletons. A note on this clonotype: What it recognizes is unknown.

The V gene is TRBV7-2, the J gene TRBJ2-4, with TRBD2 matching over 10 bases. This TCR was recovered from a boy younger than two who had a stem cell transplant for Wiskott-Aldrich syndrome, so the T cells may come from the graft donor. The sample consisted of PBMCs, mostly from graft donor cells, taken 360 days after TCRalphabeta/CD19-depleted stem cell transplant. DNA of the CDR3: TGTGCCAGCAGCACCGGGACTAGCGAACCAAACATTCAGTACTTC. Protein: CASSTGTSEPNIQYF.